This TCR beta chain is drawn from a study of blood T cells in healthy people across ages. The V gene end was trimmed by 5 bases and the J gene end by 5 bases; junction bases not matched to a gene: 8. Per germline, CDR1 SGHAT and CDR2 FQNNGV. The CDR3 contains 16 residues. A second PCR, run for about 7 to 11 cycles, used a sample-barcoded 5' primer plus a J-beta primer mix. From the 5' RACE reads, TCRdb called clonotypes with MiXCR, one entry per CDR3 protein. The sample records some 760,000 distinct CDR3 sequences, around a quarter being singletons. This same sample was also part of a study on T cells of mothers and their children. That publication notes: More than five children and their three healthy Caucasian mothers were the donors. Several million TCR beta reads per child versus over 9 million per mother. Overlap in related mother-child pairs always slightly exceeded unrelated pairs, never significantly.

The V call is TRBV11-2, the J call TRBJ2-3, with 12 bases identical to TRBD2. This receptor was taken from a boy aged 5 to 17 in good health. Sequencing was done on a sample of blood. In DNA form, the CDR3 reads TGTGCCAGCAGCCTTCTAGCGGGGGGGCCTGTAGATACGCAGTATTTT. This gives the protein CASSLLAGGPVDTQYF.